These T cell receptor beta chains were read from a single sample in a study of CD8+ T cells in alopecia areata. Data came from immunoSEQ multiplex PCR; TCRdb stores just in-frame clones and leaves some out. Of over 200,000 clones detected, 64% appear once; the ten largest clones hold 4.2%. This specimen consisted of CD4+ T cells sorted from blood, obtained at week 4, from a patient treated with tofacitinib. The receptor source for this set is a human donor with alopecia areata. The CDR3 runs from the conserved cysteine through the conserved F or W. The order of the fields is J gene, V gene, D gene, clone size, CDR3 DNA, CDR3 protein. A D gene is named only where the DNA matches it firmly. Expanded clones are given a class, and other clones once, few, many or no size at all.

TRBJ2-7 TRBV5-1 TRBD2 few TGCGCCAGCCGTGGCGTGGCGGGGGGAAACGAGCAGTACTTC CASRGVAGGNEQYF
TRBJ2-2 TRBV5-4 TRBD2 . TGTGCCAGCAGCCAGGGACTAGCGGGTGGCACCGGGGAGCTGTTTTTT CASSQGLAGGTGELFF
TRBJ1-5 TRBV4-2 TRBD1 . TGTGCCAGCAGCCAAGGACAGGGTGATCAGCCCCAGCATTTT CASSQGQGDQPQHF
TRBJ2-7 TRBV10-3 TRBD2 . TGTGCCATCAGCAATAGCGGGGGCACCTACGAGCAGTACTTC CAISNSGGTYEQYF
TRBJ2-2 TRBV5-8 . . TGTGCCAGCAGGGAAAGGGCGAACACCGGGGAGCTGTTTTTT CASRERANTGELFF
TRBJ2-7 TRBV7-2 . . TGTGCCAGCAGCTTAGCGGGACAAGAGCAGTACTTC CASSLAGQEQYF
TRBJ2-4 TRBV15 TRBD2 few TGTGCCACCAGCAGAGATCTTGTAGCGGGGGCAGGCAAAAACATTCAGTACTTC CATSRDLVAGAGKNIQYF
TRBJ2-1 TRBV4-3 TRBD2 . TGCGCCAGCAGCCAACGTTATAGCGGGGGGGGTCTGGAGCAGTTCTTC CASSQRYSGGGLEQFF
TRBJ2-2 TRBV6-5 . . TGTGCCAGCAGTTACCAGGAACCCCGAAACACCGGGGAGCTGTTTTTT CASSYQEPRNTGELFF
TRBJ1-1 TRBV19 . few TGTGCCAGTGTCGGGGGGCCTTTCACTGAAGCTTTCTTT CASVGGPFTEAFF
TRBJ1-3 TRBV4-3 . . TGCGCCAGCGCCACTACGGCAGGAAACACCATATATTTT CASATTAGNTIYF
TRBJ2-2 TRBV2 . . TGTGCCAGCACCCGGGACACGCCGTCGAGGGGCGGGGAGCTGTTTTTT CASTRDTPSRGGELFF
TRBJ1-2 TRBV4-2 . . TGTGCCAGCAGCCCGCAGCCAACAGCTAACTATGGCTACACCTTC CASSPQPTANYGYTF
TRBJ2-5 TRBV2 TRBD2 . TGTGCCAGCAGTCCAGGACTAGCGGGGGTGGGGACCCAGTACTTC CASSPGLAGVGTQYF
TRBJ2-1 TRBV4-1 TRBD1 . TGCGCCAGCAGCCACCAGGACAGGCGAGAAGCCGGAGGGCAGTTCTTC CASSHQDRREAGGQFF
TRBJ1-6 TRBV2 . . TGTGCCAGCAGTGCCAATAATTCACCCCTCCACTTT CASSANNSPLHF
TRBJ2-7 TRBV29-1 . . TGCAGCGTTGTGGGCTACGAGCAGTACTTC CSVVGYEQYF
TRBJ1-5 TRBV4-1 . once TGCGCCAGCAGCCAAGAATTGCGGGCTCAGCCCCAGCATTTT CASSQELRAQPQHF
TRBJ2-1 TRBV19 . . TGTGCCAGTAGTAGGTCGGGGATAAGTGAGCAGTTCTTC CASSRSGISEQFF
TRBJ1-1 TRBV7-9 . . TGTGCCAGCAGCTTAGCGCATGGGGGGGCGCGGACTGAAGCTTTCTTT CASSLAHGGARTEAFF
TRBJ1-1 TRBV11-2 TRBD1 . TGTGCCAGCAGCCCCCCGGACAGGGGTACCGAAGCTTTCTTT CASSPPDRGTEAFF
TRBJ1-5 TRBV9 . once TGTGCCAGCTCACGCGACAGTAATCAGCCCCAGCATTTT CASSRDSNQPQHF
TRBJ1-1 TRBV9 . . TGTGCCAGCAGCGTAAGTCCCGAGGGCACTGAAGCTTTCTTT CASSVSPEGTEAFF
TRBJ1-2 TRBV2 TRBD1 . TGTGCCAGCAGGCCCGGGACAGGGGGCCCTTATGGCTACACCTTC CASRPGTGGPYGYTF
TRBJ2-3 TRBV28 TRBD1 . TGTGCCAGCAGTTTAACCGGACAGGGGGTCGATACGCAGTATTTT CASSLTGQGVDTQYF
TRBJ2-7 TRBV4-2 TRBD2 . TGTGCCAGCAGCCAAGCTGAGCGGGGGGAAGTGACATCCTACGAGCAGTACTTC CASSQAERGEVTSYEQYF
TRBJ1-2 TRBV18 . . TGTGCCAGCTCACCCATGACAGGATATAACTATGGCTACACCTTC CASSPMTGYNYGYTF
TRBJ2-7 TRBV11-2 . . TGTGCCAGCAGCTTTGAAAGGAGCCGGGGGCTACCCTACGAGCAGTACTTC CASSFERSRGLPYEQYF
TRBJ2-3 TRBV7-2 . once TGTGCCAGCGAGACCGGGGGCTGGGACACAGATACGCAGTATTTT CASETGGWDTDTQYF